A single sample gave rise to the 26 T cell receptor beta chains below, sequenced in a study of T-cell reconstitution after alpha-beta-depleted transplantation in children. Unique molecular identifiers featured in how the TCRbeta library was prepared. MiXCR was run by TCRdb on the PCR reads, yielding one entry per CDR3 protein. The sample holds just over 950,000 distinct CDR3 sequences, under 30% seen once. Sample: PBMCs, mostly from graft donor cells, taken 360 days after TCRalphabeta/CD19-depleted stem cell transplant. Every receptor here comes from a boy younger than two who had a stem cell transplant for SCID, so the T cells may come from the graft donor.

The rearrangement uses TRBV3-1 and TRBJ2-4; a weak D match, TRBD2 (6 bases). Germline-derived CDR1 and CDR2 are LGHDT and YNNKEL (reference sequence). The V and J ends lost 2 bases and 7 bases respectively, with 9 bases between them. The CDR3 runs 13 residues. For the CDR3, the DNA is TGTGCCAGCAGCCAATTAGGAGGGAACATTCAGTACTTC. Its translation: CASSQLGGNIQYF.

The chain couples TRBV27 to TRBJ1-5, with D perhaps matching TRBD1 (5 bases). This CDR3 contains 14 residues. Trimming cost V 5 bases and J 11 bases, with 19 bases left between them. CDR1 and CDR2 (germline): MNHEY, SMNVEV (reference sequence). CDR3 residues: CASSPSGAPKSQHF. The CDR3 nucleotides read TGTGCCAGCAGTCCGTCCGGGGCCCCCAAATCCCAGCATTTT.

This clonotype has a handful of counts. DNA of the CDR3: TGTGCCAGCAGTTTGCAGGGGACCTTGGGAGAAAAACTGTTTTTT. Amino acids: CASSLQGTLGEKLFF. The chain recombines TRBV12-3 or TRBV12-4 with TRBJ1-4; D is perhaps TRBD1 (6 bases). Trimming left V 3 bases short and J 8 bases short, with 16 bases between. This CDR3 has 15 amino acids.

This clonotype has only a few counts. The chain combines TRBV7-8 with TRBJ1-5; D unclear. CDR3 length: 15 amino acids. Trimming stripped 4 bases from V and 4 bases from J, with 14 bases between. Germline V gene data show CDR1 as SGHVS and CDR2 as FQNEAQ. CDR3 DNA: TGTGCCAGCAGCTCAAGCCCCTTAATAAATCAGCCCCAGCATTTT. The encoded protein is CASSSSPLINQPQHF.

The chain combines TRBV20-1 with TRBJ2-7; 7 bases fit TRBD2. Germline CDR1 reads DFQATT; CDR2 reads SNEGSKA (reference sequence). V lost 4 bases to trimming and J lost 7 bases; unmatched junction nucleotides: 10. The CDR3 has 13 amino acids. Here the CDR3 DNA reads TGCAGTGCTATGAGCGGGGCCATAGGAGAGCAGTACTTC. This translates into CSAMSGAIGEQYF.

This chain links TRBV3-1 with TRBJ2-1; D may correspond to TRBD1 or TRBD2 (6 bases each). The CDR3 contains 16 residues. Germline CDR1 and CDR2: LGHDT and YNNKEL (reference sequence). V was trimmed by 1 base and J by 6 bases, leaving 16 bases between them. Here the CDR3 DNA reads TGTGCCAGCAGCCAAGGAAGGGGGAGGTTGATCAATGAGCAGTTCTTC. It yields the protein CASSQGRGRLINEQFF.

This CDR3 reads CASSQDPGTGAGNTIYF. CDR3 DNA: TGCGCCAGCAGCCAAGATCCTGGGACAGGCGCTGGAAACACCATATATTTT. This chain links TRBV4-1 with TRBJ1-3, with 8 bases matching TRBD1. Germline values: CDR1 MGHRA, CDR2 YSYEKL. V was clipped by 0 bases and J by 2 bases; unmatched bases: 6. CDR3 length: 17 amino acids.

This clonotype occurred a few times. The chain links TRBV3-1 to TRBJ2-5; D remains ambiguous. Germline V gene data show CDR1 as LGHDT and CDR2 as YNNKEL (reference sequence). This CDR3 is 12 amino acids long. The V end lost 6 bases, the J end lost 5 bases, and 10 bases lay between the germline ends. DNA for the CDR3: TGTGCCAGCAGTCGATGGTGGGAGACCCAGTACTTC. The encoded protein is CASSRWWETQYF.

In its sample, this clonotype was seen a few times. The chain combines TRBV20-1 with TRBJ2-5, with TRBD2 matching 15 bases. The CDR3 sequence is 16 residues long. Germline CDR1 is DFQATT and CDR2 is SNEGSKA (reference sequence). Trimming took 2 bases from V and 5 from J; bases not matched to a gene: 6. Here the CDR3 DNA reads TGCAGTGCTAGAAGGACTAGCGGGGGGGTCCGCGAGACCCAGTACTTC. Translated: CSARRTSGGVRETQYF.

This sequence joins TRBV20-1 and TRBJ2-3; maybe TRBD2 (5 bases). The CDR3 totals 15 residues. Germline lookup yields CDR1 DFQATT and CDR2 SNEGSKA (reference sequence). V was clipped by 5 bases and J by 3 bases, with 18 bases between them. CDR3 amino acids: CSASLLTPGTDTQYF. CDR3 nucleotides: TGCAGTGCTTCCCTCTTAACCCCGGGGACAGATACGCAGTATTTT.

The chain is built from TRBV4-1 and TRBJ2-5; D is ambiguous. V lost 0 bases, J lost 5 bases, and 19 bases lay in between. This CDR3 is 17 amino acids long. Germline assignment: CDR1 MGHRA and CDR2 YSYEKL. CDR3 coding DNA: TGCGCCAGCAGCCAAGACCGTACGCTGGCGCCGCGGGAGACCCAGTACTTC. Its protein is CASSQDRTLAPRETQYF.

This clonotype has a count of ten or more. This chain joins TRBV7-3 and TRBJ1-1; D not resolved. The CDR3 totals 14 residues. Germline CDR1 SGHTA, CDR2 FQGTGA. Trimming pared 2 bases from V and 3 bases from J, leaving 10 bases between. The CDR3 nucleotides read TGTGCCAGCAGCTTAGCGGGAGGGCACACTGAAGCTTTCTTT. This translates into CASSLAGGHTEAFF.

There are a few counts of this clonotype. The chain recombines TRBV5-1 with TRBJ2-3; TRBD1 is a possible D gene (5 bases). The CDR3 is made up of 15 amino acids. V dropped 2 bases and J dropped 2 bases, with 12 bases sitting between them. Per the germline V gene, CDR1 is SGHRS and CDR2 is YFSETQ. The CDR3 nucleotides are TGCGCCAGCAGCTTACAACAGGAGTCCACAGATACGCAGTATTTT. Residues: CASSLQQESTDTQYF.

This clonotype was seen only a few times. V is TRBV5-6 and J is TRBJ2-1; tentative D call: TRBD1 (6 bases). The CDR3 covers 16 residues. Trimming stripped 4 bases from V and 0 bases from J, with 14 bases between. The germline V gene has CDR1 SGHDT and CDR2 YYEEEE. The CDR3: CASSPGQFPSYNEQFF. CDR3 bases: TGTGCCAGCAGCCCAGGACAGTTCCCCTCCTACAATGAGCAGTTCTTC.

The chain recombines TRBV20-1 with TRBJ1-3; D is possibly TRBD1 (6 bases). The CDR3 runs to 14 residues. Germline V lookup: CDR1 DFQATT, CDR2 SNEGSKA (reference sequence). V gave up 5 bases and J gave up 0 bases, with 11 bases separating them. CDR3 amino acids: CSALLGASGNTIYF. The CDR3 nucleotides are TGCAGTGCTCTCCTGGGGGCCTCTGGAAACACCATATATTTT.

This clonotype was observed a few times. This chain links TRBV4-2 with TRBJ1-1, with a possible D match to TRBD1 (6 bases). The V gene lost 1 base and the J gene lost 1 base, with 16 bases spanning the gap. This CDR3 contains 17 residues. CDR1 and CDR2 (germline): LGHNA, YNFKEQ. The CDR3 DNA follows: TGTGCCAGCAGCCAAGGGTTCGGGGGGCGCCGGAACACTGAAGCTTTCTTT. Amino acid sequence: CASSQGFGGRRNTEAFF.

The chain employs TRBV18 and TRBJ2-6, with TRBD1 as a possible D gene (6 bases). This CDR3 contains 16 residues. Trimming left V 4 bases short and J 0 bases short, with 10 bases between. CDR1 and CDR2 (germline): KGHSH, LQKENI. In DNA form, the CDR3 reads TGTGCCAGCTCACTTGGGGGCGCCTCTGGGGCCAACGTCCTGACTTTC. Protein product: CASSLGGASGANVLTF. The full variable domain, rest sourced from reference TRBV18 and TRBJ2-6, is NAGVMQNPRHLVRRRGQEARLRCSPMKGHSHVYWYRQLPEEGLKFMVYLQKENIIDESGMPKERFSAEFPKEGPSILRIQQVVRGDSAAYFCASSLGGASGANVLTFGAGSRLTVL.

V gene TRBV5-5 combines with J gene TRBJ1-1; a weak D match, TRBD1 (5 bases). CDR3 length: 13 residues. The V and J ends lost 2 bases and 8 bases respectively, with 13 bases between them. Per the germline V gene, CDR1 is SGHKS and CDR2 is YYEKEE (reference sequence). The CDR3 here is CASSFTGAAEAFF. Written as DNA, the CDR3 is TGTGCCAGCAGCTTCACAGGCGCAGCAGAAGCTTTCTTT.

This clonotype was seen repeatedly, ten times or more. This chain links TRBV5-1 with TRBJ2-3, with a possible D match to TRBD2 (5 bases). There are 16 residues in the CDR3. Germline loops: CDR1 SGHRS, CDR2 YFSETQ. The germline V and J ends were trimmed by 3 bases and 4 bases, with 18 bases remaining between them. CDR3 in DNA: TGCGCCAGCAGCTCCCCAGGTACCAGGAGGTCAGATACGCAGTATTTT. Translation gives CASSSPGTRRSDTQYF. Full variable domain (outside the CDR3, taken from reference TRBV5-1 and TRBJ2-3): KAGVTQTPRYLIKTRGQQVTLSCSPISGHRSVSWYQQTPGQGLQFLFEYFSETQRNKGNFPGRFSGRQFSNSRSEMNVSTLELGDSALYLCASSSPGTRRSDTQYFGPGTRLTVL.

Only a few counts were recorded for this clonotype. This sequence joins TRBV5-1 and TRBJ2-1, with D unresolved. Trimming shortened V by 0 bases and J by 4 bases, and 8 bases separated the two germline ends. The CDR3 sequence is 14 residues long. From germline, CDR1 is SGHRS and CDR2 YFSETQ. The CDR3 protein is CASSLGIGYNEQFF. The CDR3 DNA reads TGCGCCAGCAGCTTGGGGATCGGGTACAATGAGCAGTTCTTC. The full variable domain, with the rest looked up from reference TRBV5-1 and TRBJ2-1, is KAGVTQTPRYLIKTRGQQVTLSCSPISGHRSVSWYQQTPGQGLQFLFEYFSETQRNKGNFPGRFSGRQFSNSRSEMNVSTLELGDSALYLCASSLGIGYNEQFFGPGTRLTVL.

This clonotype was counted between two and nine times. The CDR3 protein is CASSQGSSGGDTQYF. CDR3 bases: TGCGCCAGCAGCCAAGGGTCTAGCGGGGGGGATACGCAGTATTTT. The rearrangement links TRBV4-3 to TRBJ2-3; 11 bases map to TRBD2. With 1 base clipped from V and 6 bases from J, the junction kept 3 bases outside the gene matches. Per germline, CDR1 LGHNA and CDR2 YSLEER. The CDR3 totals 15 residues.

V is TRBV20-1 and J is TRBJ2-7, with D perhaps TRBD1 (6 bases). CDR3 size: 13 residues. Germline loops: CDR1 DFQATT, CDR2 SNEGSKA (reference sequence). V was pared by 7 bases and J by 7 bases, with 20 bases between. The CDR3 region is CSVRVVFRGEQYF. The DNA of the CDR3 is TGCAGTGTGCGGGTAGTGTTTAGGGGGGAGCAGTACTTC.

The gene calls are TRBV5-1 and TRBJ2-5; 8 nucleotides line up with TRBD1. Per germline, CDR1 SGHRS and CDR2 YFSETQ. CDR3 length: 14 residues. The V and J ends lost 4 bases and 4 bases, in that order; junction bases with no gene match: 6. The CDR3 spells CASSRGQVGETQYF. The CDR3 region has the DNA TGCGCCAGCAGCCGGGGACAGGTGGGAGAGACCCAGTACTTC.

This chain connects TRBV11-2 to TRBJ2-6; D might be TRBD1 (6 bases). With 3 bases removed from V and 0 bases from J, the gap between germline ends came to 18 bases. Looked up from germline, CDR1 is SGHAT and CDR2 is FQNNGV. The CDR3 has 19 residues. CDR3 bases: TGTGCCAGCAGCTTTACCGGGACAAGGATTTACTCTGGGGCCAACGTCCTGACTTTC. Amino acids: CASSFTGTRIYSGANVLTF.

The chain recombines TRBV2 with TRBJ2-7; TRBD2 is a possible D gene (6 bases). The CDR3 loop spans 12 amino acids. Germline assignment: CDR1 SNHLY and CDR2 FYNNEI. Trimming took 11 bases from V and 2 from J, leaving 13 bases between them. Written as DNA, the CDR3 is TGTGCCGGGGGACTCCAGCCCTACGAGCAGTACTTC. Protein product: CAGGLQPYEQYF.

The CDR3 loop is CASSLTGQGVLVDTEAFF. The DNA of the CDR3 is TGTGCCAGCAGCTTAACCGGACAGGGTGTGTTGGTCGACACTGAAGCTTTCTTT. The chain uses TRBV7-3 and TRBJ1-1; TRBD1 matches at 8 bases. J gave up 3 bases and V 0 bases, and 12 bases lay outside the gene matches. CDR3 length equals 18 residues. Germline V lookup: CDR1 SGHTA, CDR2 FQGTGA. The complete variable domain, with remaining parts taken from reference TRBV7-3 and TRBJ1-1, reads GAGVSQTPSNKVTEKGKYVELRCDPISGHTALYWYRQSLGQGPEFLIYFQGTGAADDSGLPNDRFFAVRPEGSVSTLKIQRTERGDSAVYLCASSLTGQGVLVDTEAFFGQGTRLTVV.